This T cell receptor beta chain emerged from a study of blood T cell repertoires in COVID-19. Study overall: Spain, Italy and the United States supplied samples that represented acute and convalescent COVID-19. In each case, the material was cDNA or gDNA derived from T cells, B-cell-depleted T cells, or PBMCs.

This CDR3 has 14 amino acids. The ends were cut back, 2 bases at V and 7 bases at J, with 12 bases in the middle. Germline CDR1 is MGHDK and CDR2 is SYGVNS. Under the authors' procedure: Counts of nucleated cells, estimated from reference gene primer amplification, were obtained. Assay used: immunoSEQ multiplex PCR; TCRdb lists only in-frame clones, some missing. V and J calls and clone size come straight from that table; D and trimming were deduced from the DNA. Seen here are 250,000 to 300,000 clones, around 90% observed once, and the top ten hold around 0.78%. The rearrangement joins TRBV25-1 to TRBJ2-1, with D possibly being TRBD2 (6 bases). This sequence originates from a woman aged 25 to 39 with acute or convalescent COVID-19. Sequencing used peripheral blood. The CDR3 DNA reads TGTGCCAGCAGTGAACGCGGGACGGTGAATGAGCAGTTCTTC. Translating it yields CASSERGTVNEQFF.